A single sample is the source of the 27 T cell receptor beta chains below, sequenced in a study of control samples from healthy donors and cancer patients. The method was immunoSEQ multiplex PCR; TCRdb's version includes in-frame clones alone and lacks a portion of them. The table has around 99,000 clones, roughly 90% seen once. Sequenced input: blood. The receptors here all came from a woman in her fifties or sixties in good health.

This clone was detected only a few times. The rearrangement links TRBV30 to TRBJ1-1; D unclear. CDR3 length: 13 residues. V lost 2 bases and J lost 3, with 10 bases in between. Germline assignment: CDR1 GTSNPN and CDR2 SVGIG (reference sequence). As DNA, the CDR3 is TGTGCCTGGAGTAGTCAGAGACACACTGAAGCTTTCTTT. Its protein product is CAWSSQRHTEAFF.

V and J are TRBV7-3 and TRBJ2-3; perhaps TRBD2 as D (6 bases). The CDR3 is 15 amino acids. The V gene's germline CDR1 is SGHTA and CDR2 FQGTGA. With 3 bases removed from V and 6 bases from J, the gap between germline ends came to 16 bases. The DNA for the CDR3 is TGTGCCAGCAGCTTCCAAGTGGGCGGGATGGATACGCAGTATTTT. This codes for CASSFQVGGMDTQYF.

A few counts support this clone. The CDR3 protein is CARSLEGYYGYTF. CDR3 nucleotide sequence: TGTGCCAGAAGCTTGGAGGGTTACTATGGCTACACCTTC. The chain couples TRBV5-3 to TRBJ1-2; unclear D gene. TRBV5-3 is flagged as an ORF with uncertain function. The CDR3 has 13 amino acids. V gave up 0 bases and J gave up 3 bases, with 6 bases separating them.

The rearrangement uses TRBV30 and TRBJ2-2, with 10 bases that match TRBD1. The ends lost 3 bases at V and 6 bases at J; junction bases unmatched: 1. Per the germline V gene, CDR1 is GTSNPN and CDR2 is SVGIG (reference sequence). The CDR3 is made up of 13 amino acids. DNA of the CDR3: TGTGCCTGGAGGGACAGGGGGGCCGGGGAGCTGTTTTTT. Protein: CAWRDRGAGELFF.

V gene TRBV30 combines with J gene TRBJ2-2; the match to TRBD2 covers 7 bases. The CDR3 runs to 17 residues. The V gene end was trimmed by 1 base and the J gene end by 5 bases; junction bases not matched to a gene: 13. Germline assignment: CDR1 GTSNPN and CDR2 SVGIG (reference sequence). CDR3 DNA: TGTGCCTGGAGTGAAGGGACTATCTCCTTCCAAACCGGGGAGCTGTTTTTT. Amino acids: CAWSEGTISFQTGELFF.

The chain has TRBV2 and TRBJ2-7; D is perhaps TRBD2 (6 bases). CDR3 length: 14 residues. CDR1 is SNHLY and CDR2 is FYNNEI in the germline V gene. The CDR3 nucleotides read TGTGCCAGCAGTCAAGCCCCAGGGCGGGGAAGAGAGTACGTC. This codes for CASSQAPGRGREYV.

The J gene is TRBJ1-2, the V gene TRBV4-3, with D unclear. CDR1 and CDR2 (germline): LGHNA, YSLEER. This CDR3 comprises 15 residues. Trimming removed 0 bases from V and 2 bases from J, with 10 bases in between. The CDR3 sequence: CASSQDLGWNYGYTF. The CDR3 nucleotides read TGCGCCAGCAGCCAAGATCTGGGTTGGAACTATGGCTACACCTTC.

The V gene is TRBV19, the J gene TRBJ1-6; D is uncertain. The germline V and J ends were trimmed by 6 bases and 4 bases, with 7 bases remaining between them. Germline values: CDR1 LNHDA, CDR2 SQIVND (reference sequence). CDR3 length: 13 residues. The CDR3 DNA is TGTGCCAGTAGGCGGGGTTATAATTCACCCCTCCACTTT. As protein: CASRRGYNSPLHF.

The rearrangement joins TRBV19 to TRBJ2-2; 7 bases are a match to TRBD2. V lost 6 bases to trimming and J lost 2 bases; unmatched junction nucleotides: 15. The length of the CDR3 is 18 residues. Germline V lookup: CDR1 LNHDA, CDR2 SQIVND (reference sequence). Here the CDR3 DNA reads TGTGCCAGTAGCCTACCCCCCTACGGGACTACCAACACCGGGGAGCTGTTTTTT. Encoded protein: CASSLPPYGTTNTGELFF.

V gene TRBV10-3 combines with J gene TRBJ2-1; 8 positions match TRBD2. This CDR3 contains 15 residues. J gave up 9 bases and V 4 bases, and 11 bases lay outside the gene matches. The germline V gene has CDR1 ENHRY and CDR2 SYGVKD. CDR3 in DNA: TGTGCCATCAGTGCGCGGGAGGTGCATTTAAGTGAGCAGTTCTTC. Protein: CAISAREVHLSEQFF.

The chain is built from TRBV12-3 or TRBV12-4 and TRBJ1-5, with D hard to call. The CDR3 consists of 13 residues. The V end was cut by 3 bases, the J end by 2 bases, with 5 bases between. Here the CDR3 DNA reads TGTGCCAGCAGTTTTTTCGGCAATCAGCCCCAGCATTTT. Translated, it gives CASSFFGNQPQHF.

The table lists this clone with a count of one. The chain has TRBV6-5 and TRBJ1-1, with D tentatively TRBD1 (5 bases). The CDR3 spans 13 residues. V lost 6 bases, J lost 8 bases, and 16 bases lay in between. Germline CDR1 is MNHEY and CDR2 is SVGAGI. CDR3 DNA: TGTGCCAGCAGGCTGACAGTAGTCATAGAAGCTTTCTTT. Residues: CASRLTVVIEAFF.

The genes are TRBV19 and TRBJ1-1; 8 bases fit TRBD1. The CDR3 consists of 11 residues. Germline values: CDR1 LNHDA, CDR2 SQIVND (reference sequence). V lost 4 bases to trimming and J lost 10 bases; unmatched junction nucleotides: 2. The CDR3 nucleotides are TGTGCCAGTAGTACAGACAGGGGAGCTTTCTTT. This codes for CASSTDRGAFF.

The chain links TRBV29-1 to TRBJ1-5, with a tentative D call TRBD1 (6 bases). The germline V gene encodes CDR1 SQVTM and CDR2 ANQGSEA. V lost 6 bases to trimming and J lost 0 bases, with 12 bases between them. The CDR3 contains 14 residues. The CDR3 loop is CSVSGTNSNQPQHF. CDR3 sequence (DNA): TGCAGCGTCTCCGGGACAAATAGCAATCAGCCCCAGCATTTT.

J is TRBJ2-7 and V is TRBV18; TRBD1 might be the D (7 bases). The CDR3 sequence is 14 residues long. Trimming removed 0 bases at V and 5 bases at J, with 11 bases between. Germline V gene data show CDR1 as KGHSH and CDR2 as LQKENI. CDR3 sequence: CASSPPPGGNEQYF. In DNA, the CDR3 is TGTGCCAGCTCACCACCGCCAGGGGGGAACGAGCAGTACTTC.

The chain couples TRBV4-2 to TRBJ2-1; TRBD2 agrees at 7 bases. Germline assignment: CDR1 LGHNA and CDR2 YNFKEQ. The CDR3 totals 15 residues. The ends lost 4 bases at V and 5 bases at J; junction bases unmatched: 8. The CDR3 DNA reads TGTGCCAGCAGCCTTATAATACGGGAGGACAATGAGCAGTTCTTC. This gives the protein CASSLIIREDNEQFF.

The chain uses TRBV9 and TRBJ1-2; D call uncertain. The CDR3 sequence is 14 residues long. Trimming shortened V by 4 bases and J by 4 bases, and 14 bases separated the two germline ends. CDR1 is SGDLS, CDR2 YYNGEE, per germline. CDR3 sequence reads: CASSPPGGSYGYTF. The CDR3 nucleotides read TGTGCCAGCAGCCCTCCAGGCGGGTCCTATGGCTACACCTTC.

A single count supports this clone. The rearrangement joins TRBV6-5 to TRBJ1-2; TRBD1 is a possible D gene (5 bases). Germline V lookup: CDR1 MNHEY, CDR2 SVGAGI. The CDR3 loop spans 15 amino acids. V lost 4 bases to trimming and J lost 0 bases, with 12 bases between them. CDR3: CASSSSGRANYGYTF. DNA of the CDR3: TGTGCCAGCAGTTCTTCAGGGCGAGCTAACTATGGCTACACCTTC.

The V call is TRBV20-1, the J call TRBJ1-4; no definite D call. This CDR3 is built from 11 residues. V was pared by 0 bases and J by 14 bases, with 10 bases between. Germline loops: CDR1 DFQATT, CDR2 SNEGSKA (reference sequence). The CDR3 DNA is TGCAGTGCTAGAGACTCAATTAAGCTGTTTTTT. Translation gives CSARDSIKLFF.

The rearrangement joins TRBV9 to TRBJ2-7; the D is unclear. The length of the CDR3 is 14 residues. Germline assignment: CDR1 SGDLS and CDR2 YYNGEE. V lost 0 bases and J lost 6, with 13 bases in between. The CDR3 is CASSVGVDPLEQYF. The CDR3 nucleotides read TGTGCCAGCAGCGTAGGGGTGGACCCCCTCGAGCAGTACTTC.

The chain uses TRBV11-1 and TRBJ1-2; TRBD1 agrees at 7 bases. Germline V gene lookup returns CDR1 SGHAT and CDR2 FQDESV (reference sequence). J gave up 4 bases and V 5 bases, and 7 bases lay outside the gene matches. The CDR3 extends over 14 amino acids. CDR3 in amino acids: CASSLQGSTYGYTF. The CDR3 DNA sequence: TGTGCCAGCAGCCTACAGGGGTCAACCTATGGCTACACCTTC.

This chain joins TRBV5-4 and TRBJ2-2; 13 nucleotides agree with TRBD2. This CDR3 comprises 18 residues. V shed 4 bases and J 6 bases; nucleotides not matched to a gene: 12. Germline V gives CDR1 SGHNT, CDR2 YYREEE (reference sequence). The CDR3 spells CASSPRTSGRAVAGELFF. CDR3 bases: TGTGCCAGCAGCCCGCGCACTAGCGGGAGGGCCGTCGCCGGGGAGCTGTTTTTT.

In its sample, this clone was seen once. The V call is TRBV12-5, the J call TRBJ1-5; D is ambiguous. Germline-derived CDR1 and CDR2 are LGHNT and FRNRAP. The CDR3 has 15 residues. Trimming took 6 bases from V and 6 from J, leaving 18 bases between them. The CDR3 DNA sequence: TGTGCTAGTGGCGCTAATTGGTCTCCCCCTCAGCCCCAGCATTTT. Its protein product is CASGANWSPPQPQHF.

This sequence joins TRBV6-5 and TRBJ1-1; D not resolved. This CDR3 has 14 residues. V lost 2 bases and J lost 5, with 12 bases in between. From germline, CDR1 is MNHEY and CDR2 SVGAGI. CDR3: CASSYLGSGTEAFF. For the CDR3, the DNA is TGTGCCAGCAGTTACCTGGGGTCGGGAACTGAAGCTTTCTTT.

This clone was seen only once. The V and J genes are TRBV25-1 and TRBJ1-3, with no clear D. Per the germline V gene, CDR1 is MGHDK and CDR2 is SYGVNS. The CDR3 spans 14 residues. Trimming cost V 4 bases and J 4 bases, with 11 bases left between them. The CDR3 region is CASSGLIGGNTIYF. The CDR3 DNA reads as TGTGCCAGCAGTGGGTTAATTGGGGGAAACACCATATATTTT.

This chain links TRBV5-1 with TRBJ2-7, with 11 positions matching TRBD1. The CDR3 sequence is 13 residues long. The V and J ends lost 5 bases and 6 bases, in that order; junction bases with no gene match: 4. CDR1 and CDR2 (germline): SGHRS, YFSETQ. The CDR3 region has the DNA TGCGCCAGCAGGGGGACAGGGGGTTCCGAGCAGTACTTC. Its translation: CASRGTGGSEQYF.

The chain joins TRBV18 to TRBJ1-1; D is ambiguous. This CDR3 contains 13 residues. Looked up from germline, CDR1 is KGHSH and CDR2 is LQKENI. Trimming stripped 3 bases from V and 0 bases from J, with 5 bases between. Here the CDR3 DNA reads TGTGCCAGCTCACCCAGCGTGAACACTGAAGCTTTCTTT. It codes for CASSPSVNTEAFF.